This T cell receptor beta chain is from a study of cytomegalovirus exposure and HLA in healthy donors. Overall study findings and caveats: TCR beta sequences reportedly predicted most subjects' HLA-A and HLA-B alleles accurately. It was likely that a cluster of highly shared sequence variants was a sequencing artifact. The study flagged approximately 180 TCR beta chains as cytomegalovirus-associated.

The sample holds a few counts of this clone. What it recognizes is unknown. The PCR employed 60 Vbeta primers together with 13 Jbeta primers. The data were produced by immunoSEQ multiplex PCR, yet TCRdb's version contains in-frame clones alone and is incomplete. The sample holds around 130,000 clones, 8.5% seen once. This CDR3 region has 15 residues. Germline-derived CDR1 and CDR2 are MDHEN and SYDVKM. V was clipped by 5 bases and J by 2 bases; unmatched bases: 7. The sequencing sample was made of PBMCs. The chain employs TRBV28 and TRBJ2-7; 9 nucleotides match TRBD2. The receptor comes from a man aged 35 to 55 in good health and CMV-seronegative. As DNA, the CDR3 is TGTGCCAGCAGTCCACAGCGGGGGGCACCCTACGAGCAGTACTTC. Protein sequence: CASSPQRGAPYEQYF.